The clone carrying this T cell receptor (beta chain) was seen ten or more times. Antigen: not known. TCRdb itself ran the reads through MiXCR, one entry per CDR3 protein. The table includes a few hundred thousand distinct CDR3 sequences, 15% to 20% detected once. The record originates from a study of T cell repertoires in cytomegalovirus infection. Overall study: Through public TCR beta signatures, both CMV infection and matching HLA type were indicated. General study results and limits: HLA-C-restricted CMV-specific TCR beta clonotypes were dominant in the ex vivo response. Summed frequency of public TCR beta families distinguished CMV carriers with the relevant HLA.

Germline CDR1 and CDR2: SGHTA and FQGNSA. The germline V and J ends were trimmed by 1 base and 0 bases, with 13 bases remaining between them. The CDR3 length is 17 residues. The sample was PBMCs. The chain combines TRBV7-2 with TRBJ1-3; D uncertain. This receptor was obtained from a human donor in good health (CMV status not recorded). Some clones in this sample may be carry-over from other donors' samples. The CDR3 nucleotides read TGTGCCAGCAGCTTAGAACAAGCTACCTTCTCTGGAAACACCATATATTTT. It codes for CASSLEQATFSGNTIYF.